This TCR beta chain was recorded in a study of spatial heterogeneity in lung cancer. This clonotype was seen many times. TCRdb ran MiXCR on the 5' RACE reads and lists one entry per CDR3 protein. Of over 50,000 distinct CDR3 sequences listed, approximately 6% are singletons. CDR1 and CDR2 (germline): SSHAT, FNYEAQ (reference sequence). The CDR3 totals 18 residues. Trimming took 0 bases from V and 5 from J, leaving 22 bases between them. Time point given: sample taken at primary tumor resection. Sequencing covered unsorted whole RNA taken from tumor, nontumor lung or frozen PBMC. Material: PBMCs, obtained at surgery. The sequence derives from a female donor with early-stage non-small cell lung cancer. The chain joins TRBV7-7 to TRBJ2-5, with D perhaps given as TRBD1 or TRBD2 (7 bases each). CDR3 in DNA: TGTGCCAGCAGCTTAGCGGTGCGACAGGGAGGGGTCTGGGAGACCCAGTACTTC. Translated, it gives CASSLAVRQGGVWETQYF.